The 23 T cell receptor beta chains listed next were all sequenced from one sample in a study of cytomegalovirus exposure and HLA in healthy donors. It was with 60 Vbeta and 13 Jbeta primers that the PCR ran. Generated by immunoSEQ multiplex PCR, the TCRdb table keeps only in-frame clones and is missing some. The repertoire holds more than 150,000 clones, with over 75% as singletons. Input material: PBMCs. Receptor source: a man between 50 and 59 years old in good health and CMV-seropositive.

The rearrangement uses TRBV19 and TRBJ2-2; TRBD1 might be the D (6 bases). Between the trimmed V and J ends, which lost 5 bases and 5 bases, there was a span of 12 bases. From germline, CDR1 is LNHDA and CDR2 SQIVND (reference sequence). The CDR3 is 14 amino acids. CDR3 coding DNA: TGTGCCAGTAGTCATTACAGGGATACCGGGGAGCTGTTTTTT. Translation: CASSHYRDTGELFF. The whole variable domain, filled in from reference TRBV19 and TRBJ2-2, reads DGGITQSPKYLFRKEGQNVTLSCEQNLNHDAMYWYRQDPGQGLRLIYYSQIVNDFQKGDIAEGYSVSREKKESFPLTVTSAQKNPTAFYLCASSHYRDTGELFFGEGSRLTVL.

The CDR3 here is CSGDRGDEQYF. The CDR3 bases are TGCAGTGGGGACAGGGGGGACGAGCAGTACTTC. This chain links TRBV20-1 with TRBJ2-7; 11 nucleotides align to TRBD1. Germline lookup yields CDR1 DFQATT and CDR2 SNEGSKA (reference sequence). This CDR3 has 11 residues. Losses at the gene ends were 7 bases for V and 5 bases for J; bases not matched to a gene: 1.

Written as DNA, the CDR3 is TGTGCCAGCAGAACGGGACTAGCGGGGTACGAGCAGTACGTC. Translating gives CASRTGLAGYEQYV. This sequence joins TRBV11-3 and TRBJ2-7, with TRBD2 identical over 13 bases. Losses at the gene ends were 6 bases for V and 4 bases for J; bases not matched to a gene: 3. Germline V CDR1 and CDR2: SGHNT, YENEEA. CDR3 size: 14 residues.

The chain uses TRBV5-6 and TRBJ2-2, with a possible D match to TRBD2 (6 bases). V was cut by 5 bases and J by 4 bases, with 12 bases left in between. Germline V lookup: CDR1 SGHDT, CDR2 YYEEEE. The CDR3 has 14 residues. The CDR3 nucleotides are TGTGCCAGCAGGCGGGGTATCGGCACCGGGGAGCTGTTTTTT. It yields the protein CASRRGIGTGELFF. The full variable domain, rest sourced from reference TRBV5-6 and TRBJ2-2, is DAGVTQSPTHLIKTRGQQVTLRCSPKSGHDTVSWYQQALGQGPQFIFQYYEEEERQRGNFPDRFSGHQFPNYSSELNVNALLLGDSALYLCASRRGIGTGELFFGEGSRLTVL.

A remark on this clone: The junction does not match germline at one end; this may be a read error. The genes are TRBV5-4 and TRBJ2-1, with 9 bases lining up with TRBD2. The CDR3 runs 14 residues. From germline, CDR1 is SGHNT and CDR2 YYREEE (reference sequence). CDR3 coding DNA: TGTGCCAGCAGCTTGGAGTTCCCCAGCGGGAGGCTCCTCTTC. Its protein is CASSLEFPSGRLLF. The complete variable domain, with remaining parts taken from reference TRBV5-4 and TRBJ2-1, reads ETGVTQSPTHLIKTRGQQVTLRCSSQSGHNTVSWYQQALGQGPQFIFQYYREEENGRGNFPPRFSGLQFPNYSSELNVNALELDDSALYLCASSLEFPSGRLLFGPGTRLTVL.

V and J are TRBV27 and TRBJ1-2, with TRBD1 as a possible D gene (6 bases). In germline, CDR1 is MNHEY, CDR2 SMNVEV (reference sequence). Trimming left V 5 bases short and J 6 bases short, with 22 bases between. This CDR3 is 16 amino acids long. The CDR3 reads CASSPSEAGALDGYTF. For the CDR3, the DNA is TGTGCCAGCAGTCCATCCGAGGCGGGGGCACTGGATGGCTACACCTTC.

This chain links TRBV28 with TRBJ2-4, with D uncertain. CDR1 MDHEN and CDR2 SYDVKM come from the germline V gene. Trimming took off 3 bases at V and 0 bases at J, with 9 bases between the two ends. The CDR3 extends over 15 amino acids. CDR3 in amino acids: CASSFKLLAKNIQYF. The CDR3 nucleotides read TGTGCCAGCAGTTTCAAACTTCTAGCCAAAAACATTCAGTACTTC.

This chain joins TRBV4-1 and TRBJ2-3, with TRBD1 matching over 9 bases. Trimming took 3 bases from V and 2 from J; bases not matched to a gene: 9. This CDR3 contains 17 residues. CDR1 MGHRA and CDR2 YSYEKL come from the germline V gene. The CDR3 nucleotides are TGCGCCAGCAGCCAGAGGGACAGGGATTTTTCCACAGATACGCAGTATTTT. It is translated as CASSQRDRDFSTDTQYF.

This clone turned up a few times. The chain joins TRBV21-1 to TRBJ1-5; the table gives TRBD1 as D, unverified against the DNA. TRBV21-1 is noted as a pseudogene. There are 15 residues in the CDR3. CDR3 DNA sequence: TGTGCCAGCAGCAGGAAAAACAGGTTCAATCAGCCCCAGCATTTT. This sequence encodes CASSRKNRFNQPQHF.

The genes are TRBV11-2 and TRBJ2-2, with TRBD1 identical over 9 bases. V gave up 10 bases and J gave up 4 bases; unmatched junction bases: 13. Germline V CDR1 and CDR2: SGHAT, FQNNGV. CDR3 length: 16 residues. This chain's CDR3 is CAIHWGDRAGTGELFF. The CDR3 DNA reads TGTGCCATCCACTGGGGGGACAGGGCTGGCACCGGGGAGCTGTTTTTT. Filled out from reference TRBV11-2 and TRBJ2-2, the complete variable domain reads EAGVAQSPRYKIIEKRQSVAFWCNPISGHATLYWYQQILGQGPKLLIQFQNNGVVDDSQLPKDRFSAERLKGVDSTLKIQPAKLEDSAVYLCAIHWGDRAGTGELFFGEGSRLTVL.

J is TRBJ2-5 and V is TRBV25-1, with TRBD2 matching over 7 bases. The CDR3 extends over 14 amino acids. The V gene end was trimmed by 1 base and the J gene end by 11 bases; junction bases not matched to a gene: 10. Germline V gene sequence: CDR1 MGHDK, CDR2 SYGVNS. In nucleotides, the CDR3 is TGTGCCAGCAGTGAATCATATAATGGGGGGGAGCAGTACTTC. Protein product: CASSESYNGGEQYF.

CDR3 sequence reads: CASSPPIRGSQPQHF. The CDR3 bases are TGTGCCAGCAGCCCCCCTATTAGGGGTTCCCAGCCCCAGCATTTT. The chain couples TRBV7-8 to TRBJ1-5; TRBD1 might be the D (5 bases). This CDR3 is built from 15 residues. CDR1 SGHVS and CDR2 FQNEAQ come from the germline V gene. V was pared by 5 bases and J by 7 bases, with 18 bases between.

In DNA, the CDR3 is TGTGCCAGCAGTGACCCCGGGGTCCGGAGAACTGAAAAACTGTTTTTT. Protein: CASSDPGVRRTEKLFF. The chain employs TRBV6-1 and TRBJ1-4; D ambiguous. Germline V gene data show CDR1 as MNHNS and CDR2 as SASEGT. The V and J ends lost 3 bases and 7 bases respectively, with 18 bases between them. This CDR3 spans 16 amino acids.

This clone appeared once. The genes are TRBV11-2 and TRBJ1-2; 12 positions match TRBD1. Germline V CDR1 and CDR2: SGHAT, FQNNGV. CDR3 length equals 16 residues. V lost 3 bases and J lost 8; bases outside the gene matches: 10. CDR3 DNA sequence: TGTGCCAGCAGCTTGGGACAGGGGGCCAACATGGGAGGCTACACCTTC. It codes for CASSLGQGANMGGYTF.

This chain connects TRBV7-2 to TRBJ1-1, with no clear D. Deletions cut 1 base from V and 0 bases from J, with 12 bases between. CDR1 SGHTA and CDR2 FQGNSA come from the germline V gene. The length of the CDR3 is 16 residues. The CDR3 sequence is CASSLGVGQLNTEAFF. The CDR3 DNA sequence: TGTGCCAGCAGCTTAGGAGTGGGCCAGTTGAACACTGAAGCTTTCTTT.

The chain employs TRBV14 and TRBJ2-3, with 11 bases fitting TRBD2. The V segment lost 2 bases and the J segment 2 bases; nucleotides outside the gene matches: 3. Germline CDR1 reads SGHDN; CDR2 reads FVKESK. CDR3 length equals 16 residues. CDR3 nucleotide sequence: TGTGCCAGCAGCCAAAGACTAGCGGGGATCACAGATACGCAGTATTTT. Translation gives CASSQRLAGITDTQYF.

The V and J genes are TRBV7-9 and TRBJ1-2; no definite D call. The CDR3 is 15 amino acids. V was shortened by 1 base and J by 0 bases, with 9 bases between the two germline ends. The V gene's germline CDR1 is SEHNR and CDR2 FQNEAQ (reference sequence). Written as DNA, the CDR3 is TGTGCCAGCAGCTTAGTTGGCAGTCCTAACTATGGCTACACCTTC. It translates to CASSLVGSPNYGYTF.

The CDR3 sequence is CASSFPTDTQYF. CDR3 in DNA: TGTGCCAGCAGTTTCCCGACAGATACGCAGTATTTT. This chain uses TRBV28 with TRBJ2-3; D call uncertain. The CDR3 contains 12 residues. The germline V and J ends were trimmed by 3 bases and 3 bases, with 4 bases remaining between them. Per the germline V gene, CDR1 is MDHEN and CDR2 is SYDVKM. The full variable domain, in which reference TRBV28 and TRBJ2-3 provide the parts outside the CDR3, is DVKVTQSSRYLVKRTGEKVFLECVQDMDHENMFWYRQDPGLGLRLIYFSYDVKMKEKGDIPEGYSVSREKKERFSLILESASTNQTSMYLCASSFPTDTQYFGPGTRLTVL.

The chain recombines TRBV6-5 with TRBJ1-1; 7 bases match TRBD1. This CDR3 has 13 residues. Germline-derived CDR1 and CDR2 are MNHEY and SVGAGI. The V segment lost 5 bases and the J segment 2 bases; nucleotides outside the gene matches: 2. Here the CDR3 reads CASSRTGNTEAFF. CDR3 DNA: TGTGCCAGCAGTCGGACAGGTAACACTGAAGCTTTCTTT.

This clone appeared once. The J gene is TRBJ2-3, the V gene TRBV7-2; 11 bases agree with TRBD1. J lost 3 bases, V lost 3 bases, and 5 bases had no gene match. Germline V gives CDR1 SGHTA, CDR2 FQGNSA. The CDR3 length is 16 residues. CDR3 protein: CASSLDRGLNTDTQYF. The CDR3 DNA reads as TGTGCCAGCAGCTTGGACAGGGGGCTCAATACAGATACGCAGTATTTT.

The rearrangement links TRBV30 to TRBJ2-1, with D perhaps matching TRBD2 (5 bases). Germline V lookup: CDR1 GTSNPN, CDR2 SVGIG (reference sequence). Trimming pared 2 bases from V and 0 bases from J, leaving 8 bases between. CDR3 length: 14 amino acids. CDR3 in DNA: TGTGCCTGGAGTATGGGGAGCTCCTACAATGAGCAGTTCTTC. Amino acids: CAWSMGSSYNEQFF.

J is TRBJ2-1 and V is TRBV4-2, with D tentatively TRBD2 (7 bases). CDR3 size: 15 residues. The germline CDR1 and CDR2 sequences are LGHNA and YNFKEQ. Trimming stripped 1 base from V and 5 bases from J, with 12 bases between. DNA of the CDR3: TGTGCCAGCAGCCAAGCCAGCGGGGACAACAATGAGCAGTTCTTC. Its translation: CASSQASGDNNEQFF.

The chain carries TRBV29-1 and TRBJ1-1; D not certain. The CDR3 consists of 13 residues. Germline values: CDR1 SQVTM, CDR2 ANQGSEA. The V gene lost 7 bases and the J gene lost 0 bases, with 12 bases spanning the gap. The CDR3 reads CSARPGLNTEAFF. CDR3 bases: TGCAGCGCCCGTCCTGGCTTGAACACTGAAGCTTTCTTT.